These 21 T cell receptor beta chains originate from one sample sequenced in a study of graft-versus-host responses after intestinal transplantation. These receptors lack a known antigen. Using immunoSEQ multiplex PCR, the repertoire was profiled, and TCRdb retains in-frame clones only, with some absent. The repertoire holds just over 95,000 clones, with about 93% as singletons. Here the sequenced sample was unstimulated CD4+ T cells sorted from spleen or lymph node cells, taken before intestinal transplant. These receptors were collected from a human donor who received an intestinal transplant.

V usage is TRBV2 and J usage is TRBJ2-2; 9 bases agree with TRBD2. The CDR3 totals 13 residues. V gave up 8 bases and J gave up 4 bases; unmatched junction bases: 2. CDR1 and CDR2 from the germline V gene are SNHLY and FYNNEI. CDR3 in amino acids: CASCSGSTGELFF. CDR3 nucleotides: TGTGCCAGCTGTAGCGGGAGCACCGGGGAGCTGTTTTTT.

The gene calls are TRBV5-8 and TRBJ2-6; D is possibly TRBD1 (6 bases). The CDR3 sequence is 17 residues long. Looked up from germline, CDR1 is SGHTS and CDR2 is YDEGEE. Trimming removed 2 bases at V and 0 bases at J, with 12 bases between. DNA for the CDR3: TGTGCCAGCAGCTTCAGGGGTCTCCGCTCTGGGGCCAACGTCCTGACTTTC. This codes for CASSFRGLRSGANVLTF. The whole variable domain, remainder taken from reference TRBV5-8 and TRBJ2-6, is EAGVTQSPTHLIKTRGQQATLRCSPISGHTSVYWYQQALGLGLQFLLWYDEGEERNRGNFPPRFSGRQFPNYSSELNVNALELEDSALYLCASSFRGLRSGANVLTFGAGSRLTVL.

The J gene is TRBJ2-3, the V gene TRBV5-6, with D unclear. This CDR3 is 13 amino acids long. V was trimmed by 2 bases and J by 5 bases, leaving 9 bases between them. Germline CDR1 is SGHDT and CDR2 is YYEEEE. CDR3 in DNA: TGTGCCAGCAGCTTCTGGCGGATAGATACGCAGTATTTT. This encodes CASSFWRIDTQYF.

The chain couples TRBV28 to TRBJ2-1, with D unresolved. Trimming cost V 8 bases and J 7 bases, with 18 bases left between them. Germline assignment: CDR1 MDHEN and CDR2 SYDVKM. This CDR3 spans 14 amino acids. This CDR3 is CASYRWSYSNEQFF. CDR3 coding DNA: TGTGCCAGCTACAGATGGTCTTACTCAAATGAGCAGTTCTTC. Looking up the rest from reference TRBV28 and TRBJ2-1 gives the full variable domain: DVKVTQSSRYLVKRTGEKVFLECVQDMDHENMFWYRQDPGLGLRLIYFSYDVKMKEKGDIPEGYSVSREKKERFSLILESASTNQTSMYLCASYRWSYSNEQFFGPGTRLTVL.

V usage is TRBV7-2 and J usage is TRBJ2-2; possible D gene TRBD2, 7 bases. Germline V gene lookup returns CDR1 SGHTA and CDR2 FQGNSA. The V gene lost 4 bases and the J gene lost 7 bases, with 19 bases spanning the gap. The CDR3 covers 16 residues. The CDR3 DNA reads TGTGCCAGCAGCTCCAGTGAAGGGGGGGGTGTCGGGGAGCTGTTTTTT. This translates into CASSSSEGGGVGELFF.

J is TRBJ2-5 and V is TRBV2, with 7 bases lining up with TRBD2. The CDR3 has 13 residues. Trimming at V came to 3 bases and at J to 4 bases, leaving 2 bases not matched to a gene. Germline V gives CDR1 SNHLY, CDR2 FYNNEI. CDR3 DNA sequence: TGTGCCAGCAGTGAGGGACTAAGAGAGACCCAGTACTTC. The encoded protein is CASSEGLRETQYF.

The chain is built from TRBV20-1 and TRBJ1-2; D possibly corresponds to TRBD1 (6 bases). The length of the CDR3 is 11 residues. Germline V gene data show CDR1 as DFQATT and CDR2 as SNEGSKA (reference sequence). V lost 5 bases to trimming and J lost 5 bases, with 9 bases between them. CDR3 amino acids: CSAPGVYGYTF. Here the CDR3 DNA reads TGCAGTGCTCCAGGGGTTTATGGCTACACCTTC.

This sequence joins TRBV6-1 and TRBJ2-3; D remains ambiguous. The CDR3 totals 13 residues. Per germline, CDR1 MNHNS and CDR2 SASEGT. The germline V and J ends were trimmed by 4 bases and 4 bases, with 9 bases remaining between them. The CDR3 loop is CASSATIPDTQYF. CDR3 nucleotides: TGTGCCAGCAGTGCCACAATCCCAGATACGCAGTATTTT.

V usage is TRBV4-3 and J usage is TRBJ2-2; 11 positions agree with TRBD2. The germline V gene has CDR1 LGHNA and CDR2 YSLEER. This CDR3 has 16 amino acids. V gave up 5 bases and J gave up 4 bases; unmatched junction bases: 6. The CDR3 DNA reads TGCGCCAGCAGCTTCGGGACTAGCGGAGCCACCGGGGAGCTGTTTTTT. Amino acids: CASSFGTSGATGELFF.

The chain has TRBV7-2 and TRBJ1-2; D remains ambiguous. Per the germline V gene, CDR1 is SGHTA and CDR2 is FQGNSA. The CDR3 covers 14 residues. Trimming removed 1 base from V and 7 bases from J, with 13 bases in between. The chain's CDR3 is CASSLVRGSGGYTF. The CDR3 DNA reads TGTGCCAGCAGCTTAGTTAGAGGGTCGGGTGGCTACACCTTC.

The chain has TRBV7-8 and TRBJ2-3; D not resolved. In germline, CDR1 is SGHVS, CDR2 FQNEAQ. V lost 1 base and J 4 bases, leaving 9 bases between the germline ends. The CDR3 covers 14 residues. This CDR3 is CASSLVVAADTQYF. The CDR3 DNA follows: TGTGCCAGCAGCTTAGTGGTAGCCGCAGATACGCAGTATTTT.

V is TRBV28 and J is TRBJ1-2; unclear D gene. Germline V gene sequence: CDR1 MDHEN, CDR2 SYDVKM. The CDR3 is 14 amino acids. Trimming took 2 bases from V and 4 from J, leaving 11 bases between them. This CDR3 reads CASSLKGVFYGYTF. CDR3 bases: TGTGCCAGCAGTTTAAAAGGAGTATTCTATGGCTACACCTTC.

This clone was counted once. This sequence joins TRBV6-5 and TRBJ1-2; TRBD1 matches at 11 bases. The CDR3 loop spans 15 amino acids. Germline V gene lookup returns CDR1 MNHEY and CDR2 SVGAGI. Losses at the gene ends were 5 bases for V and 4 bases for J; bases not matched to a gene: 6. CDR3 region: CASSIAGTGGYGYTF. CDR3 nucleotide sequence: TGTGCCAGCAGTATAGCCGGGACAGGGGGCTATGGCTACACCTTC.

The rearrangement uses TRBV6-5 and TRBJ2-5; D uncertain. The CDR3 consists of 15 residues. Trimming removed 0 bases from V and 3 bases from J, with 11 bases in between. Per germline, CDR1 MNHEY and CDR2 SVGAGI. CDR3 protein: CASSYSFVNKETQYF. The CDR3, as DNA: TGTGCCAGCAGTTACTCCTTCGTTAACAAAGAGACCCAGTACTTC.

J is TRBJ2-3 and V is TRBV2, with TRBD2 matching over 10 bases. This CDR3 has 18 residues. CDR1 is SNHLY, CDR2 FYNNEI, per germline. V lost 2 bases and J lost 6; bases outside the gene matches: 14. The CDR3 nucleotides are TGTGCCAGCAGTGAATATATCGGGAGCGGGAGGGCCTCTGATACGCAGTATTTT. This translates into CASSEYIGSGRASDTQYF.

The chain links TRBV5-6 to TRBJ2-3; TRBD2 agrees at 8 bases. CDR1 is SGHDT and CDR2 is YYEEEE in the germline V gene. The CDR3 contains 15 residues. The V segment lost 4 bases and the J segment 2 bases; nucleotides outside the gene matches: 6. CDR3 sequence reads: CASSTRGGTTDTQYF. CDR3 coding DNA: TGTGCCAGCAGCACGCGCGGGGGGACCACAGATACGCAGTATTTT. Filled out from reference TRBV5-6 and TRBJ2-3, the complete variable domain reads DAGVTQSPTHLIKTRGQQVTLRCSPKSGHDTVSWYQQALGQGPQFIFQYYEEEERQRGNFPDRFSGHQFPNYSSELNVNALLLGDSALYLCASSTRGGTTDTQYFGPGTRLTVL.

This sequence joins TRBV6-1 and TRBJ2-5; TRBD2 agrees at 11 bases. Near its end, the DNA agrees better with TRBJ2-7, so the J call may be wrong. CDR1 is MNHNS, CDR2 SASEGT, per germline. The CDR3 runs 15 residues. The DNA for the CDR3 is TGTGCCAGCAGTGAGCTGGGACTAGCGGTCTACGAGCAGTACTTC. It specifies CASSELGLAVYEQYF.

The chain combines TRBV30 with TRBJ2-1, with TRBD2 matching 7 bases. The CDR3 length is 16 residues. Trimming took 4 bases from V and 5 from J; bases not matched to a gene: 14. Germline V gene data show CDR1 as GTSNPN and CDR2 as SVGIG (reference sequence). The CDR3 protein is CAWNPPTSSLNNEQFF. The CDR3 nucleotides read TGTGCCTGGAATCCCCCGACTAGCAGCCTTAACAATGAGCAGTTCTTC.

CDR3 residues: CASSFSQETQYF. The CDR3 DNA reads as TGTGCCAGCAGCTTCTCCCAGGAGACCCAGTACTTC. The genes are TRBV5-4 and TRBJ2-5, with D unresolved. V was trimmed by 2 bases and J by 5 bases, leaving 7 bases between them. CDR1 is SGHNT and CDR2 is YYREEE in the germline V gene (reference sequence). This CDR3 has 12 amino acids.

Written as DNA, the CDR3 is TGCGCCAGCACAAACGGGACAGGGAACTATAATTCACCCCTCCACTTT. This codes for CASTNGTGNYNSPLHF. This chain connects TRBV5-1 to TRBJ1-6, with 9 positions matching TRBD1. After removal of 6 bases from V and 3 bases from J, the junction contained 7 bases not matched to a gene. From germline, CDR1 is SGHRS and CDR2 YFSETQ. The CDR3 is 16 residues long.

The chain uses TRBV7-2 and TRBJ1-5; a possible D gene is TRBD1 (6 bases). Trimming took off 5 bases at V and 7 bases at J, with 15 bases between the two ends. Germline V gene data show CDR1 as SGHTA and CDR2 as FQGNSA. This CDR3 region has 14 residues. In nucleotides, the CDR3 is TGTGCCAGCAGCCTGGACAGCCACATCCAGCCCCAGCATTTT. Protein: CASSLDSHIQPQHF.